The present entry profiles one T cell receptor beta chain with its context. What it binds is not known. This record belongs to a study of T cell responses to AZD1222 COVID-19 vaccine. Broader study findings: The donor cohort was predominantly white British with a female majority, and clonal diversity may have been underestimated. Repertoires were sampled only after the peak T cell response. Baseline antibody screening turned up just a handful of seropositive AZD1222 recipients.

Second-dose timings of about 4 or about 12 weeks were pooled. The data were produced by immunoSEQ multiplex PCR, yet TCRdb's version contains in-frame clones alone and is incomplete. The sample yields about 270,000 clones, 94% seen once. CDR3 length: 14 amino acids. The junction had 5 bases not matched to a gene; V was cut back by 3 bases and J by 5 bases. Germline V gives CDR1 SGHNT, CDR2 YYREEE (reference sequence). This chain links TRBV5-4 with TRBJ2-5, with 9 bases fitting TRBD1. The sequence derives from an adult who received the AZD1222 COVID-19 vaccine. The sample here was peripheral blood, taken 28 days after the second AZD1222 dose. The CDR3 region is CASSWDREGETQYF. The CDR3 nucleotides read TGTGCCAGCAGCTGGGACAGGGAGGGGGAGACCCAGTACTTC. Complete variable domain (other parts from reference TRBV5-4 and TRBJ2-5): ETGVTQSPTHLIKTRGQQVTLRCSSQSGHNTVSWYQQALGQGPQFIFQYYREEENGRGNFPPRFSGLQFPNYSSELNVNALELDDSALYLCASSWDREGETQYFGPGTRLLVL.